These 25 T cell receptor beta chains originate from one sample sequenced in a study of cytomegalovirus exposure and HLA in healthy donors. TCRdb keeps only in-frame clones here, not all; method: immunoSEQ multiplex PCR. The table lists 120,000 or so clones, about nine tenths of them singletons. Material for sequencing was PBMCs. All receptors derive from a woman under 30 in good health and CMV-seronegative.

Sample share makes this clone medium-sized. The chain couples TRBV2 to TRBJ2-7; unclear D gene. The CDR3 runs to 10 residues. V lost 3 bases, J lost 6 bases, and 3 bases lay in between. Germline lookup yields CDR1 SNHLY and CDR2 FYNNEI. The CDR3 region has the DNA TGTGCCAGCAGTGACTCCGAGCAGTACTTC. This translates into CASSDSEQYF.

The V gene is TRBV18, the J gene TRBJ2-7; weak D call: TRBD2 (6 bases). The CDR3 covers 14 residues. Looked up from germline, CDR1 is KGHSH and CDR2 is LQKENI. The ends were cut back, 0 bases at V and 0 bases at J, with 6 bases in the middle. The DNA for the CDR3 is TGTGCCAGCTCACCACCCGGGGGCTCCTACGAGCAGTACTTC. It encodes CASSPPGGSYEQYF.

The chain uses TRBV7-9 and TRBJ2-7; 13 positions agree with TRBD2. In germline, CDR1 is SEHNR, CDR2 FQNEAQ (reference sequence). The trim removed 8 bases at V and 3 bases at J, leaving 7 bases unmatched. The length of the CDR3 is 15 residues. CDR3 nucleotides: TGTGCCAGCGGCACCGGGACTAGCGGGGTCTACGAGCAGTACTTC. It is translated as CASGTGTSGVYEQYF. Drawing the rest from reference TRBV7-9 and TRBJ2-7, the complete variable domain is DTGVSQNPRHKITKRGQNVTFRCDPISEHNRLYWYRQTLGQGPEFLTYFQNEAQLEKSRLLSDRFSAERPKGSFSTLEIQRTEQGDSAMYLCASGTGTSGVYEQYFGPGTRLTVT.

The chain links TRBV4-1 to TRBJ1-4; tentative D call: TRBD1 (6 bases). Germline V CDR1 and CDR2: MGHRA, YSYEKL. The CDR3 runs to 17 residues. Trimming cost V 4 bases and J 4 bases, with 19 bases left between them. CDR3 protein: CASSPNPGGGGNEKLFF. DNA of the CDR3: TGCGCCAGCAGCCCCAACCCCGGGGGCGGGGGTAATGAAAAACTGTTTTTT.

This rearrangement joins TRBV2 to TRBJ2-7, with TRBD2 matching over 13 bases. The trim removed 7 bases at V and 7 bases at J, leaving 16 bases unmatched. The germline CDR1 and CDR2 sequences are SNHLY and FYNNEI. This CDR3 comprises 17 residues. The CDR3 DNA sequence: TGTGCCAGCACCACCCCGGCAAGGACTAGCGGGAGAAGGGAGCAGTACTTC. Translated, it gives CASTTPARTSGRREQYF.

This sequence joins TRBV25-1 and TRBJ2-1; the D gene is possibly TRBD2 (5 bases). V lost 1 base and J lost 8, with 15 bases in between. CDR1 and CDR2 from the germline V gene are MGHDK and SYGVNS. The CDR3 is 15 residues long. The CDR3 sequence: CASSELVIAIYEQFF. CDR3 DNA sequence: TGTGCCAGCAGTGAATTGGTAATAGCGATCTATGAGCAGTTCTTC. Filled out from reference TRBV25-1 and TRBJ2-1, the complete variable domain reads EADIYQTPRYLVIGTGKKITLECSQTMGHDKMYWYQQDPGMELHLIHYSYGVNSTEKGDLSSESTVSRIRTEHFPLTLESARPSHTSQYLCASSELVIAIYEQFFGPGTRLTVL.

This clone came up a few times. This chain uses TRBV5-6 with TRBJ2-1, with TRBD2 matching over 14 bases. With V trimmed by 4 bases and J by 10 bases, 4 bases remained unmatched. The CDR3 has 14 residues. The germline V gene has CDR1 SGHDT and CDR2 YYEEEE. The CDR3 loop is CASSPGLAGVEQFF. CDR3 DNA sequence: TGTGCCAGCAGCCCGGGACTAGCGGGAGTGGAGCAGTTCTTC.

The CDR3, as DNA: TGCGCCAGCAGCGCTGAGGATACGCAGTATTTT. Translating it yields CASSAEDTQYF. The chain links TRBV4-1 to TRBJ2-3; D is undetermined. The V end lost 5 bases, the J end lost 6 bases, and 6 bases lay between the germline ends. The CDR3 is made up of 11 amino acids. CDR1 is MGHRA and CDR2 is YSYEKL in the germline V gene.

The V call is TRBV4-1, the J call TRBJ2-7; 8 positions match TRBD2. Germline CDR1 is MGHRA and CDR2 is YSYEKL. V lost 4 bases, J lost 6 bases, and 11 bases stayed unmatched. The CDR3 loop spans 15 amino acids. The CDR3 nucleotides are TGCGCCAGCAGCCGCCTCCAGCGGGAGCGCTCCGAGCAGTACTTC. It yields the protein CASSRLQRERSEQYF.

CDR3 sequence (DNA): TGTGCCAGCAGCACATATAGCGGGAGGAACTCCTACGAGCAGTACTTC. Amino acids: CASSTYSGRNSYEQYF. The V and J genes are TRBV7-6 and TRBJ2-7; 10 bases match TRBD2. This CDR3 region has 16 residues. The trim removed 5 bases at V and 0 bases at J, leaving 7 bases unmatched. Germline loops: CDR1 SGHVS, CDR2 FNYEAQ.

The gene calls are TRBV19 and TRBJ1-1; 7 bases map to TRBD1. The CDR3 loop spans 13 amino acids. Trimming removed 9 bases from V and 3 bases from J; junction bases left unmatched: 7. Per germline, CDR1 LNHDA and CDR2 SQIVND (reference sequence). CDR3 amino acids: CASTATGDTEAFF. Here the CDR3 DNA reads TGTGCCAGCACCGCTACAGGGGACACTGAAGCTTTCTTT.

V usage is TRBV4-1 and J usage is TRBJ2-3; 7 bases match TRBD2. Trimming took 4 bases from V and 1 from J; bases not matched to a gene: 8. The germline CDR1 and CDR2 sequences are MGHRA and YSYEKL. This CDR3 spans 16 amino acids. DNA for the CDR3: TGCGCCAGCAGCCTCTCAGCGGGGTCTGGCACAGATACGCAGTATTTT. Protein: CASSLSAGSGTDTQYF.

This clone was recorded once. V and J are TRBV14 and TRBJ2-7; D call uncertain. There are 15 residues in the CDR3. With 4 bases removed from V and 3 bases from J, the gap between germline ends came to 16 bases. The germline CDR1 and CDR2 sequences are SGHDN and FVKESK. CDR3 region: CASSRSGSAGYEQYF. In nucleotides, the CDR3 is TGTGCCAGCAGCCGAAGTGGGTCTGCAGGCTACGAGCAGTACTTC.

This clone appeared a few times. The chain employs TRBV28 and TRBJ1-2, with TRBD1 matching 9 bases. The CDR3 spans 15 residues. V lost 3 bases, J lost 5 bases, and 7 bases stayed unmatched. Germline lookup yields CDR1 MDHEN and CDR2 SYDVKM. For the CDR3, the DNA is TGTGCCAGCAGTTTTTATTGGACAGGGGAATATGGCTACACCTTC. As protein: CASSFYWTGEYGYTF.

This sequence joins TRBV19 and TRBJ2-1; 14 bases line up with TRBD2. V lost 4 bases and J lost 0; bases outside the gene matches: 14. CDR3 length: 21 amino acids. Looked up from germline, CDR1 is LNHDA and CDR2 is SQIVND (reference sequence). The CDR3 DNA reads TGTGCCAGTAGTACTTTGACTAGCGGGAGGGCTTTCCGGAGCTCCTACAATGAGCAGTTCTTC. Its protein product is CASSTLTSGRAFRSSYNEQFF.

The V gene is TRBV13, the J gene TRBJ2-2; D possibly corresponds to TRBD2 (5 bases). CDR3 length: 14 residues. V gave up 1 base and J gave up 13 bases, with 16 bases separating them. In germline, CDR1 is PRHDT, CDR2 FYEKMQ (reference sequence). The CDR3 here is CASSLVASPGWLFF. CDR3 DNA: TGTGCCAGCAGCTTAGTAGCCTCACCGGGGTGGCTGTTTTTT.

The chain employs TRBV28 and TRBJ1-5, with TRBD1 identical over 8 bases. The V and J ends lost 5 bases and 9 bases, in that order; junction bases with no gene match: 12. The germline gives CDR1 MDHEN, CDR2 SYDVKM. CDR3 size: 15 residues. The CDR3 loop reads CASSARQGPRRPQHF. CDR3 DNA: TGTGCCAGCAGTGCCAGACAGGGGCCCCGCCGGCCCCAGCATTTT.

The rearrangement joins TRBV9 to TRBJ2-5, with TRBD1 matching 12 bases. J was trimmed by 5 bases and V by 4 bases; bases with no gene match: 9. This CDR3 is 16 amino acids long. Germline V gene data show CDR1 as SGDLS and CDR2 as YYNGEE. The CDR3 region is CASSSLGTGGRETQYF. The CDR3 DNA follows: TGTGCCAGCAGCTCCCTGGGGACAGGGGGCAGGGAGACCCAGTACTTC. Supplemented by reference TRBV9 and TRBJ2-5, the full variable domain reads DSGVTQTPKHLITATGQRVTLRCSPRSGDLSVYWYQQSLDQGLQFLIQYYNGEERAKGNILERFSAQQFPDLHSELNLSSLELGDSALYFCASSSLGTGGRETQYFGPGTRLLVL.

This clone was seen a handful of times. The CDR3 is CASSLASGGIYEQYF. The CDR3 DNA sequence: TGTGCCAGCAGCTTAGCATCAGGAGGAATCTACGAGCAGTACTTC. The chain has TRBV7-8 and TRBJ2-7, with TRBD2 as a possible D gene (5 bases). The CDR3 has 15 residues. Between the trimmed V and J ends, which lost 0 bases and 3 bases, there was a span of 12 bases. CDR1 is SGHVS, CDR2 FQNEAQ, per germline.

The J gene is TRBJ2-5, the V gene TRBV14; no definite D call. V was trimmed by 1 base and J by 3 bases, leaving 12 bases between them. Germline V gives CDR1 SGHDN, CDR2 FVKESK. This CDR3 has 15 residues. CDR3 residues: CASSQVRYAEETQYF. The CDR3 DNA reads TGTGCCAGCAGCCAAGTCAGATACGCGGAAGAGACCCAGTACTTC.

The chain employs TRBV18 and TRBJ2-5; D is unclear. CDR3 length equals 14 residues. Trimming pared 4 bases from V and 5 bases from J, leaving 14 bases between. Looked up from germline, CDR1 is KGHSH and CDR2 is LQKENI. The CDR3 here is CASSLAVVRETQYF. The DNA of the CDR3 is TGTGCCAGCTCACTCGCGGTTGTTCGGGAGACCCAGTACTTC.

The chain recombines TRBV4-1 with TRBJ2-7, with 11 bases fitting TRBD2. Trimming at V came to 6 bases and at J to 2 bases, leaving 3 bases not matched to a gene. Germline assignment: CDR1 MGHRA and CDR2 YSYEKL. This CDR3 region has 14 residues. The CDR3 coding sequence is TGCGCCAGCAGTGTAGCGGGAGGGCCCTACGAGCAGTACTTC. Translation gives CASSVAGGPYEQYF.

The chain links TRBV11-3 to TRBJ1-2; the match to TRBD1 covers 9 bases. The V and J ends lost 5 bases and 6 bases, in that order; junction bases with no gene match: 10. Germline CDR1 reads SGHNT; CDR2 reads YENEEA. The length of the CDR3 is 15 residues. The CDR3 reads CASSEPHRGLNGYTF. CDR3 in DNA: TGTGCCAGCAGCGAACCTCACAGGGGGCTCAATGGCTACACCTTC.

V is TRBV5-6 and J is TRBJ2-2; D is uncertain. In germline, CDR1 is SGHDT, CDR2 YYEEEE. This CDR3 is 14 amino acids long. The ends were cut back, 0 bases at V and 2 bases at J, with 5 bases in the middle. This chain's CDR3 is CASSLVANTGELFF. The CDR3 DNA reads TGTGCCAGCAGCTTGGTGGCAAACACCGGGGAGCTGTTTTTT.

The gene calls are TRBV27 and TRBJ2-7; the D gene is possibly TRBD1 (6 bases). Germline V gene lookup returns CDR1 MNHEY and CDR2 SMNVEV (reference sequence). V lost 0 bases to trimming and J lost 5 bases, with 11 bases between them. The CDR3 spans 14 residues. The CDR3 reads CASSLSGGGHEQYF. The CDR3, as DNA: TGTGCCAGCAGTTTATCTGGGGGCGGACACGAGCAGTACTTC.